This T cell receptor (beta chain) was obtained from a study of blood T cell repertoires in COVID-19. Study at large: Italy, Spain and the United States were the sources of the convalescent and acute COVID-19 samples. The cDNA or gDNA used as material had been derived from T cells, B-cell-depleted T cells, or PBMCs.

The CDR3 sequence is 14 residues long. Looked up from germline, CDR1 is SGHRS and CDR2 is YFSETQ. Trimming pared 7 bases from V and 3 bases from J, leaving 17 bases between. Original handling: Reference gene primer amplification gave nucleated cell count estimates. Method: immunoSEQ multiplex PCR; TCRdb's copy keeps in-frame clones and lacks some. D and trimming come from the DNA, and the V and J calls and clone size come from that table. The repertoire holds about 360,000 clones, with around 90% as singletons. The chain has TRBV5-1 and TRBJ2-7, with D perhaps matching TRBD2 (5 bases). The specimen was peripheral blood. This TCR was recovered from a human donor in a cohort sampled during active COVID-19. The CDR3 bases are TGCGCCAGCGGACGGGATCCGGGCCTCTACGAGCAGTACTTC. Protein sequence: CASGRDPGLYEQYF.